The rows below give T cell receptor beta chains drawn from one sample of a study of T cell responses to AZD1222 COVID-19 vaccine. Sequencing was performed with immunoSEQ multiplex PCR; in TCRdb, only in-frame clones are kept and a portion is missing. Altogether under 150,000 clones are present, around nine tenths being singletons, with the ten largest covering over 8.5%. Sequencing used peripheral blood, obtained 28 days after the second AZD1222 dose. The source of these receptors is an adult who received the AZD1222 COVID-19 vaccine. Each CDR3 is given with its conserved first and last residue. D genes are given only for firm matches. The size field is filled for only some rows; it gives once, few, many or a size class.

>11|TRBD1|TRBJ2-1|TRBV7-8|-
TGTGCCAGCGGGCGGGACAGGGAGCAGTTCTTC
CASGRDREQFF
>13|-|TRBJ1-1|TRBV29-1|-
TGCAGCGCCATGGGACAACCGAACACTGAAGCTTTCTTT
CSAMGQPNTEAFF
>18|-|TRBJ2-2|TRBV19|-
TGTGCCAGTAGAAGCGTAACGGCTCTGCAGGGCGCAACCGGGGAGCTGTTTTTT
CASRSVTALQGATGELFF
>17|-|TRBJ1-6|TRBV5-5|-
TGTGCCAGCAGCCCACGGTGGTGGGGATCCTATAATTCACCCCTCCACTTT
CASSPRWWGSYNSPLHF
>15|-|TRBJ1-5|TRBV6-4|few
TGTGCCAGCAGTGACTCAGGGGAAGGCAATCAGCCCCAGCATTTT
CASSDSGEGNQPQHF
>16|TRBD1|TRBJ2-2|TRBV24-1|once
TGTGCCACCAGTGATTCTTGGACAGGGGAGACCGGGGAGCTGTTTTTT
CATSDSWTGETGELFF
>16|TRBD1|TRBJ1-6|TRBV30|-
TGTGCCTGGACTAGGGACAGCAGTCCCAGAGGCTCACCCCTCCACTTT
CAWTRDSSPRGSPLHF
>14|TRBD1|TRBJ1-4|TRBV5-1|-
TGCGCCAGCAGCGTGACAGGGGGTGAGGGAAAACTGTTTTTT
CASSVTGGEGKLFF
>16|-|TRBJ1-4|TRBV11-2|once
TGTGCCAGCAGCATATACGGGGGGACAACTAATGAAAAACTGTTTTTT
CASSIYGGTTNEKLFF
>16|TRBD2|TRBJ2-1|TRBV6-4|-
TGTGCCAGCAGTGACCGAGCGGGACTGTCATACAATGAGCAGTTCTTC
CASSDRAGLSYNEQFF